The present T cell receptor beta chain was sequenced within a study of T cell repertoires in cytomegalovirus infection. With regard to this clonotype: Its cognate antigen is unknown.

Study findings and constraints: What dominated the ex vivo response were HLA-C-restricted CMV-specific TCR beta clonotypes.

Germline CDR1 is ENHRY and CDR2 is SYGVKD. With V trimmed by 0 bases and J by 6 bases, 6 bases remained unmatched. This CDR3 has 16 amino acids. MiXCR, applied by TCRdb to the reads, yields one record per CDR3 protein. The table includes 680,000 or so distinct CDR3 sequences, around 30% detected once. This TCR was sampled from a human donor in good health (CMV status not recorded). Some clones in this sample may be carry-over from other donors' samples. The sample in question was cultured PBMCs, obtained from culture after CMV antigen stimulation. This rearrangement joins TRBV10-3 to TRBJ2-3, with 10 positions matching TRBD2. The CDR3 DNA reads as TGTGCCATCAGTGAGTCCATAGCGGGAGGTGTGGATACGCAGTATTTT. This sequence encodes CAISESIAGGVDTQYF.